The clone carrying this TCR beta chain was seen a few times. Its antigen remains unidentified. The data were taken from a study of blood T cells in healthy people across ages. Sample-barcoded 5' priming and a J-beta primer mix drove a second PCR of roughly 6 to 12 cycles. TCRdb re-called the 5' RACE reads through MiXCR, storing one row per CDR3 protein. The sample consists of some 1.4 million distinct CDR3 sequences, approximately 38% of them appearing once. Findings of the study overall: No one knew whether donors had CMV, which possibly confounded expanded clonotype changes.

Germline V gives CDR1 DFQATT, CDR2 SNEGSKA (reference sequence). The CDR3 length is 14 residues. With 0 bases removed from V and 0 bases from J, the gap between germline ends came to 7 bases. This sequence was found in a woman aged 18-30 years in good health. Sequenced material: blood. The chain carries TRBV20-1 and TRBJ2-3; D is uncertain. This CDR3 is CSARDSRSTDTQYF. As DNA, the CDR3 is TGCAGTGCTAGAGACTCGCGAAGCACAGATACGCAGTATTTT.